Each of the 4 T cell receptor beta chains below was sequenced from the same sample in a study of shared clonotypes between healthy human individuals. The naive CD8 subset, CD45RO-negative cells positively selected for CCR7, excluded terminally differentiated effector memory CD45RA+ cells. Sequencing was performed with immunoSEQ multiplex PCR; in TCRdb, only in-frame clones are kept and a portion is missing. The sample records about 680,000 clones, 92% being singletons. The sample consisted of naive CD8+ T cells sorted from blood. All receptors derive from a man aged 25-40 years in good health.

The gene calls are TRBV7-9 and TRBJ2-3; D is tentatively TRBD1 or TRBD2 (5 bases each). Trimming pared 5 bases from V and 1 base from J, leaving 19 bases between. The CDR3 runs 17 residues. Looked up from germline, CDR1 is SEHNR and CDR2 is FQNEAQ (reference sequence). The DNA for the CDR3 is TGTGCCAGCAGCGCCGACTATCAGGGTTGGGGCACAGATACGCAGTATTTT. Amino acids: CASSADYQGWGTDTQYF.

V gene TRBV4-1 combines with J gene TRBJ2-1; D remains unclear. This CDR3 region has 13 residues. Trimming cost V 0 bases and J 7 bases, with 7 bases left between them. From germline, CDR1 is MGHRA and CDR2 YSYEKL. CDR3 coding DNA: TGCGCCAGCAGCCAAGACCCCGGAAATGAGCAGTTCTTC. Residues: CASSQDPGNEQFF.

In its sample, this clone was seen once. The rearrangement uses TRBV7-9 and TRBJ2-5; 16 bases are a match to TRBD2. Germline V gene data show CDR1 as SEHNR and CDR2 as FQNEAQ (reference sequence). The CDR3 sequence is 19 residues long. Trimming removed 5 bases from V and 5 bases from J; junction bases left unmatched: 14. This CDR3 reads CASSPSGGTSGRAEETQYF. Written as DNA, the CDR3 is TGTGCCAGCAGCCCCAGCGGCGGGACTAGCGGGAGGGCCGAGGAGACCCAGTACTTC.

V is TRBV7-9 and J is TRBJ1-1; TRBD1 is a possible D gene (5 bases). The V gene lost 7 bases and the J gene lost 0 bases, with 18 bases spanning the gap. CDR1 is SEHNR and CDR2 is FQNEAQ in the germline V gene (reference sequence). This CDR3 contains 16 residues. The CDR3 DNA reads TGTGCCAGCACCTTGATACTGGGACTGATGAACACTGAAGCTTTCTTT. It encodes CASTLILGLMNTEAFF. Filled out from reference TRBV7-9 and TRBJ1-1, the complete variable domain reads DTGVSQNPRHKITKRGQNVTFRCDPISEHNRLYWYRQTLGQGPEFLTYFQNEAQLEKSRLLSDRFSAERPKGSFSTLEIQRTEQGDSAMYLCASTLILGLMNTEAFFGQGTRLTVV.